A single sample gave rise to the 15 T cell receptor beta chains below, sequenced in a study of blood T cell repertoires in COVID-19. Clones were sequenced by immunoSEQ multiplex PCR, and TCRdb holds only the in-frame ones, with some missing. The sample lists around 330,000 clones, approximately 90% occurring once. Sequencing was performed on peripheral blood. These receptors originate from a woman aged 25 to 39 with COVID-19, enrolled during active disease.

The chain joins TRBV13 to TRBJ2-7, with 10 bases lining up with TRBD1. V gave up 0 bases and J gave up 7 bases; unmatched junction bases: 3. Germline V gives CDR1 PRHDT, CDR2 FYEKMQ (reference sequence). This CDR3 comprises 14 residues. Here the CDR3 DNA reads TGTGCCAGCAGCTTAGGGGGACAGGGGTGGGAGCAGTACTTC. Translation gives CASSLGGQGWEQYF.

This clone was observed once. The V gene is TRBV10-3, the J gene TRBJ2-1; perhaps TRBD2 as D (5 bases). The CDR3 has 15 residues. V shed 5 bases and J shed 8 bases, with 19 bases lying between them. CDR1 ENHRY and CDR2 SYGVKD come from the germline V gene. The CDR3 region has the DNA TGTGCCATCAGTACCGCGGGCCACGTGGGGTATGAGCAGTTCTTC. Translating it yields CAISTAGHVGYEQFF.

This clone was observed once. V and J are TRBV6-2 or TRBV6-3 and TRBJ2-3; TRBD2 is a possible D gene (6 bases). The CDR3 has 15 residues. The V and J ends lost 1 base and 3 bases respectively, with 11 bases between them. Germline CDR1 reads MNHEY; CDR2 reads SVGEGT. The CDR3 region is CASSYFGAGTDTQYF. The CDR3 DNA sequence: TGTGCCAGCAGTTACTTCGGGGCGGGGACAGATACGCAGTATTTT.

This clone was found once. This chain uses TRBV28 with TRBJ1-1; 7 bases line up with TRBD1. The CDR3 covers 16 residues. J lost 8 bases, V lost 5 bases, and 17 bases had no gene match. CDR1 and CDR2 (germline): MDHEN, SYDVKM. CDR3 sequence (DNA): TGTGCCAGCAGTACCGGGACAGTCCCAAAAAGGTCCGAAGCTTTCTTT. This codes for CASSTGTVPKRSEAFF.

The rearrangement uses TRBV21-1 and TRBJ1-1. TRBV21-1 is designated a pseudogene. The CDR3 runs to 15 residues. The CDR3 sequence is CASSARGGKNTEAFF. The DNA for the CDR3 is TGTGCCAGCAGCGCCCGCGGGGGAAAGAACACTGAAGCTTTCTTT.

The genes are TRBV4-1 and TRBJ1-1; D possibly corresponds to TRBD1 (6 bases). This CDR3 has 14 residues. V dropped 3 bases and J dropped 4 bases, with 12 bases sitting between them. Germline V lookup: CDR1 MGHRA, CDR2 YSYEKL. CDR3 sequence: CASSHPQGVTEAFF. The CDR3 coding sequence is TGCGCCAGCAGCCACCCACAGGGAGTCACTGAAGCTTTCTTT.

The rearrangement joins TRBV19 to TRBJ1-4; D remains ambiguous. The CDR3 loop spans 17 amino acids. V was clipped by 1 base and J by 7 bases, with 19 bases between them. CDR1 is LNHDA, CDR2 SQIVND, per germline (reference sequence). CDR3 in DNA: TGTGCCAGTAGTATAGGGAGCGGGGTCGGAGTAAGTGAAAAACTGTTTTTT. This gives the protein CASSIGSGVGVSEKLFF. The variable domain in full, with the rest retrieved from reference TRBV19 and TRBJ1-4, is DGGITQSPKYLFRKEGQNVTLSCEQNLNHDAMYWYRQDPGQGLRLIYYSQIVNDFQKGDIAEGYSVSREKKESFPLTVTSAQKNPTAFYLCASSIGSGVGVSEKLFFGSGTQLSVL.

The rearrangement uses TRBV7-9 and TRBJ2-5; a possible D gene is TRBD1 (6 bases). V gave up 5 bases and J gave up 2 bases, with 15 bases separating them. The CDR3 loop spans 15 amino acids. CDR1 is SEHNR and CDR2 is FQNEAQ in the germline V gene (reference sequence). DNA for the CDR3: TGTGCCAGCAGCCCCCGACAGGCGCTACAAGAGACCCAGTACTTC. It codes for CASSPRQALQETQYF.

The gene calls are TRBV27 and TRBJ2-1; TRBD1 matches 7 bases. After removal of 5 bases from V and 8 bases from J, the junction contained 12 bases not matched to a gene. CDR3 size: 15 residues. Germline V gives CDR1 MNHEY, CDR2 SMNVEV (reference sequence). CDR3 sequence: CASSMGQPFSDEQFF. The CDR3 DNA sequence: TGTGCCAGCAGTATGGGACAGCCGTTCAGCGATGAGCAGTTCTTC.

This clone turned up a few times. This chain uses TRBV29-1 with TRBJ2-1; D might be TRBD2 (6 bases). This CDR3 comprises 13 residues. Germline V gene lookup returns CDR1 SQVTM and CDR2 ANQGSEA. V lost 3 bases, J lost 6 bases, and 12 bases lay in between. DNA for the CDR3: TGCAGCGTTGATAAGGGGCGGGGCAATGAGCAGTTCTTC. The encoded protein is CSVDKGRGNEQFF.

This clone appeared a single time. V is TRBV2 and J is TRBJ1-1; TRBD1 matches 7 bases. Trimming cost V 5 bases and J 0 bases; bases outside gene matches: 6. Germline V gene lookup returns CDR1 SNHLY and CDR2 FYNNEI. The CDR3 is 15 amino acids. The CDR3 region is CASSLRTGMNTEAFF. As DNA, the CDR3 is TGTGCCAGCAGTCTTCGGACAGGAATGAACACTGAAGCTTTCTTT.

The CDR3: CASSPFGQGSNTEAFF. In DNA, the CDR3 is TGTGCCAGCTCACCTTTTGGGCAGGGTTCGAACACTGAAGCTTTCTTT. The V call is TRBV18, the J call TRBJ1-1; maybe TRBD1 (5 bases). Germline CDR1 and CDR2: KGHSH and LQKENI. Trimming took 3 bases from V and 1 from J, leaving 15 bases between them. The CDR3 covers 16 residues.

The chain links TRBV11-2 to TRBJ2-5, with 12 bases identical to TRBD2. The V and J ends lost 5 bases and 5 bases, in that order; junction bases with no gene match: 12. The CDR3 extends over 17 amino acids. CDR1 SGHAT and CDR2 FQNNGV come from the germline V gene. CDR3 region: CASSTRTWTSGIETQYF. The DNA of the CDR3 is TGTGCCAGCAGCACCCGAACCTGGACTAGCGGGATCGAGACCCAGTACTTC.

The chain is built from TRBV19 and TRBJ1-1; D not resolved. CDR1 and CDR2 from the germline V gene are LNHDA and SQIVND (reference sequence). The CDR3 extends over 13 amino acids. V was shortened by 0 bases and J by 3 bases, with 5 bases between the two germline ends. The CDR3 region is CASSIDRDTEAFF. The CDR3 nucleotides are TGTGCCAGTAGTATAGATCGGGACACTGAAGCTTTCTTT.

This sequence joins TRBV6-6 and TRBJ2-7; TRBD1 matches 10 bases. The CDR3 length is 14 residues. Trimming removed 5 bases from V and 5 bases from J; junction bases left unmatched: 6. Germline CDR1 reads MNHNY; CDR2 reads SVGAGI (reference sequence). CDR3 sequence (DNA): TGTGCCAGCAGTAGACAGGGGGCGCTGGACGAGCAGTACGTC. It yields the protein CASSRQGALDEQYV.